The sample holds a few counts of the clone carrying this T cell receptor (beta chain). Its antigen is currently unknown. CDR1 MNHEY and CDR2 SVGEGT come from the germline V gene. V lost 5 bases and J lost 4, with 17 bases in between. The CDR3 is made up of 15 amino acids. For the second PCR, which ran for about 7 to 11 cycles, a sample-barcoded 5' primer and a J-beta primer mix were used. Every cDNA molecule carried a tag from a template-switch adaptor bearing 12 random nucleotides. TCRdb independently ran MiXCR on the 5' RACE reads; one entry per CDR3 protein. The sample yields about 1.6 million distinct CDR3 sequences, 34% seen once. The data stem from a study of blood T cells in healthy people across ages. Study conclusions and caveats: Researchers deemed the diversity estimates from one million T cells underestimates.

Drawn from each donor were roughly 10 milliliters of peripheral blood. This clonotype was obtained from a woman in her 30s in good health. The chain carries TRBV6-2 or TRBV6-3 and TRBJ2-5; weak D call: TRBD2 (6 bases). The sequencing sample was made of blood. Here the CDR3 reads CASSPGDSHIETQYF. DNA of the CDR3: TGTGCCAGCAGTCCGGGGGACTCGCATATAGAGACCCAGTACTTC.